A selection of T cell receptor beta chains follows, all from one sample in a study of T cells in Graves' hyperthyroidism and ophthalmopathy. In TCRdb, the multiplex PCR reads were re-called with MiXCR into one record per CDR3 protein. The table includes 600,000 to 650,000 distinct CDR3 sequences, roughly 20% detected once. The sequenced sample consisted of blood. These receptors were obtained from a man aged 30 to 45 with Graves' ophthalmopathy. CDR3s include the opening cysteine and the closing phenylalanine or tryptophan. The D gene is left open where the match is weak. Not all rows give a size; the values are once, few, many and, for expanded clones, a class.

CDR3 DNA,CDR3 protein,V gene,clone size,D gene,J gene
TGTGCCAGCCTCGGGGGGGCGAGCTCCTACGAGCAGTACTTC,CASLGGASSYEQYF,TRBV28,many,TRBD2,TRBJ2-7
TGTGCCATCAGTGATTTGGAAAAACTGTTTTTT,CAISDLEKLFF,TRBV10-3,-,-,TRBJ1-4
TGTGCCAGCAGTTCCAGCGGGACAGGGGAGCAGGGCGAAAAACTGTTTTTT,CASSSSGTGEQGEKLFF,TRBV28,many,TRBD1,TRBJ1-4
TGTGCCAGCAGTTTATCCATGGTTTTGGACGGGGGAGGGGGGTATAGGAGCAATCAGCCCCAGCATTTT,CASSLSMVLDGGGGYRSNQPQHF,TRBV28,-,-,TRBJ1-5
TGTGCCAGCGCGACCGGGACTGCTACTTACGAGCAGTACTTC,CASATGTATYEQYF,TRBV24-1,-,-,TRBJ2-7
TGTGCCCGTAACAGGGGTGGTGGCTACACCTTC,CARNRGGGYTF,TRBV2,few,TRBD1,TRBJ1-2
TGTGCCTGGGGCAACTTGAACACTGAAGCTTTCTTT,CAWGNLNTEAFF,TRBV30,many,-,TRBJ1-1
TGTGCCATCAGGGAAGGGCCAAGGGGGGTCACCGGGGAGCTGTTTTTT,CAIREGPRGVTGELFF,TRBV10-3,-,-,TRBJ2-2
TGTGCCAGCAGCTTAGATGCAGATCAGCCCCAGCATTTT,CASSLDADQPQHF,TRBV7-9,few,-,TRBJ1-5
TGTGCCAGCAGCATCCGCTGGGCTGGGAATTCACCCCTCCACTTT,CASSIRWAGNSPLHF,TRBV28,few,-,TRBJ1-6
TGCAGTGCTGTCTACACCGGGGCAGGGGGCACTGAAGCTTTCTTT,CSAVYTGAGGTEAFF,TRBV20-1,many,TRBD1,TRBJ1-1
TGTGCCAGCAGCTTAGACCAGGGGCGTTACTACGAGCAGTACTTC,CASSLDQGRYYEQYF,TRBV11-2,many,-,TRBJ2-7
TGTGCCAGCAGTTTCCACAGGGGAAACAATCAGCCCCAGCATTTT,CASSFHRGNNQPQHF,TRBV12-3/TRBV12-4,-,TRBD1,TRBJ1-5
TGCAGTGCGGGTTCAGCGGGAGGGCCGAGTATCTATGAGCAGTTCTTC,CSAGSAGGPSIYEQFF,TRBV20-1,-,TRBD2,TRBJ2-1
TGTGCCTGGAGTGGGGGGGGGGCTGAGCAGTTCTTC,CAWSGGGAEQFF,TRBV30,many,-,TRBJ2-1
TGTGCCAGCAGCTTAGATCGTGGCTCCGAGCAGTACTTC,CASSLDRGSEQYF,TRBV11-2,many,-,TRBJ2-7
TGCGCCAGCATGATGGGGACGGCGGGCTCTATCGAGCAGTACTTC,CASMMGTAGSIEQYF,TRBV10-2,few,-,TRBJ2-7
TGCAGCGTTGAAGGGGACAGGGCTAACTATGGCTACACCTTC,CSVEGDRANYGYTF,TRBV29-1,few,TRBD1,TRBJ1-2
TGTGCCAGCAGACTGCCGGGCTCTACCTACGAGCAGTACTTC,CASRLPGSTYEQYF,TRBV28,many,-,TRBJ2-7
TGTGCCAGCAGTTCCGCGGGCCCTTATGGCTACACCTTC,CASSSAGPYGYTF,TRBV27,few,-,TRBJ1-2
TGTGCCAGCAGTTGGTGGCAGGGGACGAACACCGGGGAGCTGTTTTTT,CASSWWQGTNTGELFF,TRBV12-3/TRBV12-4,few,-,TRBJ2-2
TGCAGCGTTGAGGGAGGCGGGAGTAGCACAGATACGCAGTATTTT,CSVEGGGSSTDTQYF,TRBV29-1,-,TRBD2,TRBJ2-3
TGTGCCAGCAGTTCCCCACCGGGGCACACAGATACGCAGTATTTT,CASSSPPGHTDTQYF,TRBV28,-,-,TRBJ2-3
TGTGCCAGCAGTGGGACAGGGGCACCCTATGGCTACACCTTC,CASSGTGAPYGYTF,TRBV28,-,TRBD1,TRBJ1-2
TGTGCCAGCAGTTACTCTTCCTTTGGGGGAGACACAGATACGCAGTATTTT,CASSYSSFGGDTDTQYF,TRBV6-6,-,-,TRBJ2-3
TGTGCCAGCAGCTTAAACTCAGGGGGCGTCACCGGGGAGCTGTTTTTT,CASSLNSGGVTGELFF,TRBV11-2,few,TRBD1,TRBJ2-2
TGTGCCAGCAGGAGGGGACTAGCGGGAAACAATGAGCAGTTCTTC,CASRRGLAGNNEQFF,TRBV6-1,-,TRBD2,TRBJ2-1
TGTGCCAGCAGCACCTCAGGGTTGGGAAATCAGCCCCAGCATTTT,CASSTSGLGNQPQHF,TRBV28,many,-,TRBJ1-5
TGTGCCAGCAGTTTAGATTCATGGACAGGGGACACCCAAGAGACCCAGTACTTC,CASSLDSWTGDTQETQYF,TRBV12-3/TRBV12-4,-,TRBD1,TRBJ2-5
TGTGCCAGCAGCTTAGATCAGGGTCAGCCCCAGCATTTT,CASSLDQGQPQHF,TRBV11-2,many,-,TRBJ1-5
TGCAGCGTTGAAAAGTCTCGGGACAAGGGACTCTATGGCTACACCTTC,CSVEKSRDKGLYGYTF,TRBV29-1,-,-,TRBJ1-2
TGCAGTGCTAGAGATGACACTGAAGCTTTCTTT,CSARDDTEAFF,TRBV20-1,many,-,TRBJ1-1
TGTGCCTGGAGTGCGGCCGGGCGGGCTAACTATGGCTACACCTTC,CAWSAAGRANYGYTF,TRBV30,-,-,TRBJ1-2
TGCAGTGCTAGAGATTCGGCGGTGGTTAGGTGGGGAGCTTTCTTT,CSARDSAVVRWGAFF,TRBV20-1,few,-,TRBJ1-1
TGCGCCAGCAGCCAAGTTTTTACCCCAAGGGCCGAGCAGTACTTC,CASSQVFTPRAEQYF,TRBV4-1,few,-,TRBJ2-7
TGTGCCAGCAGCTCCCCCCGGGCGGCGATCAATGAGCAGTTCTTC,CASSSPRAAINEQFF,TRBV11-2,few,-,TRBJ2-1
TGTGCCAGCAGCCAAGAGACTAGCGGGAGGGGATACAATGAGCAGTTCTTC,CASSQETSGRGYNEQFF,TRBV3-1,few,TRBD2,TRBJ2-1
TGTGCCAGCAGTTACTCGACGAGGGATGCCGGGGAGCTGTTTTTT,CASSYSTRDAGELFF,TRBV6-2/TRBV6-3,few,-,TRBJ2-2
TGTGCCAGCAGCTTACTCCGTGAGGCTGAAGCTTTCTTT,CASSLLREAEAFF,TRBV7-2,many,-,TRBJ1-1
TGCAGTGCTGCCCCGCCAGGGTTCAACAATGAGCAGTTCTTC,CSAAPPGFNNEQFF,TRBV20-1,many,-,TRBJ2-1
TGTGCCTGGAGTGTGCTTGGGCGGGACCCCACAGATACGCAGTATTTT,CAWSVLGRDPTDTQYF,TRBV30,many,-,TRBJ2-3
TGCAGTGCTACCGGGACTAGCGGGACCCAAGAGACCCAGTACTTC,CSATGTSGTQETQYF,TRBV20-1,few,TRBD2,TRBJ2-5
TGTGCCAGCAGCCCTCTGACTGGGCCGGGCGGGGAGCTGTTTTTT,CASSPLTGPGGELFF,TRBV7-9,many,-,TRBJ2-2
TGTGCCAGCAGTGAAGTAGGACTAGTGTCCTACAATGAGCAGTTCTTC,CASSEVGLVSYNEQFF,TRBV6-1,few,TRBD2,TRBJ2-1
TGTGCCATCAGTGAGTCTTCTAGTCGGGAGACCCAGTACTTC,CAISESSSRETQYF,TRBV10-3,few,-,TRBJ2-5
TGTGCCAGCAGTTTGGACGGACGTTACGAGCAGTACTTC,CASSLDGRYEQYF,TRBV7-9,few,-,TRBJ2-7
TGCGCCAGCAGCCAAGTCGGGGGGCGAGCCACAGATACGCAGTATTTT,CASSQVGGRATDTQYF,TRBV4-1,-,-,TRBJ2-3
TGTGCCAGCAGCTCCCGACAGGGTACAGATACGCAGTATTTT,CASSSRQGTDTQYF,TRBV7-2,many,TRBD1,TRBJ2-3
TGTGCCAGCAGCTCCGGGCCGGACACTGAAGCTTTCTTT,CASSSGPDTEAFF,TRBV11-2,-,-,TRBJ1-1
TGTGCCAGCACCCTCCTAGGGGGAGCTTGGGAGACCCAGTACTTC,CASTLLGGAWETQYF,TRBV7-9,few,-,TRBJ2-5
TGCGCCAGCAGCTTGGGACTAGCGGGAGTTGATACGCAGTATTTT,CASSLGLAGVDTQYF,TRBV27,many,TRBD2,TRBJ2-3
TGTGCCAGCAGTTTATCCGGGACAGGACCTACCGGGGAGCTGGTTTTT,CASSLSGTGPTGELVF,TRBV28,-,TRBD1,TRBJ2-2
TGTGCCAGCAGTCTCATGGGACTAGCGGGAGACGGTCAGTTCTTC,CASSLMGLAGDGQFF,TRBV6-1,few,TRBD2,TRBJ2-1
TGTGCCAGCAGTTTAGCCAGCGGGTCCGGGAATGAGCAGTTCTTC,CASSLASGSGNEQFF,TRBV12-3/TRBV12-4,many,-,TRBJ2-1
TGTGCTAGTGGTTTATTAGCGGGAGGGAACACCGGGGAGCTGTTTTTT,CASGLLAGGNTGELFF,TRBV12-5,-,TRBD2,TRBJ2-2
TGTGCCAGCAGTTACGCCGGCATTGGGGATTACGAGCAGTACTTC,CASSYAGIGDYEQYF,TRBV6-6,-,-,TRBJ2-7
TGTGCCAGCAGCCACAGGACAGCCAGCTCTGGGGCCAACGTCCTGACTTTC,CASSHRTASSGANVLTF,TRBV7-9,-,-,TRBJ2-6
TGTGCCAGCAGCTTTCCGGGAGGGCGGAATGAGCAGTTCTTC,CASSFPGGRNEQFF,TRBV7-9,few,TRBD2,TRBJ2-1
TGCGCCAGCAGCCAAGTGCAGGTCAATCAGCCCCAGCATTTT,CASSQVQVNQPQHF,TRBV4-1,-,-,TRBJ1-5